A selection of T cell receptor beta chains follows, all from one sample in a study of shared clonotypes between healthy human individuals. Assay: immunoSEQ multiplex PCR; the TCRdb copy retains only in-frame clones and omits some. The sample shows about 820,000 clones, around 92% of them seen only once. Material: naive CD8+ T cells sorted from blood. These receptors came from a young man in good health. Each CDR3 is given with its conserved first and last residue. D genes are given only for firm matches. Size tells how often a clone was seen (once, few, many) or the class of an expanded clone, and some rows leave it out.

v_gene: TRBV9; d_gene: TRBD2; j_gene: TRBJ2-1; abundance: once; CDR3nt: TGTGCCAGCAGTGGACTAGCGGGCCTCTACAATGAGCAGTTCTTC; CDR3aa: CASSGLAGLYNEQFF
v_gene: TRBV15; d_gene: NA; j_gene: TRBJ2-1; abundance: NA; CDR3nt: TGTGCCACCAGCCTCAGGGATAGCTCCTACAATGAGCAGTTCTTC; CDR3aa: CATSLRDSSYNEQFF
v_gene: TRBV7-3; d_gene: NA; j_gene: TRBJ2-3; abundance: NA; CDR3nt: TGTGCCAGCAGCTTAAGGACGAACACAGATACGCAGTATTTT; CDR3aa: CASSLRTNTDTQYF
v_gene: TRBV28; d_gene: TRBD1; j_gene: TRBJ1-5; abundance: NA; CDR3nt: TGTGCCAGCAGTTCCGAGGACAGGAGCAATCAGCCCCAGCATTTT; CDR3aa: CASSSEDRSNQPQHF
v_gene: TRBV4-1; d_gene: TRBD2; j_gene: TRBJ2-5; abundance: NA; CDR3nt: TGCGCCAGCAGCCAGTCGGGAGGGGAAGAGACCCAGTACTTC; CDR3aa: CASSQSGGEETQYF
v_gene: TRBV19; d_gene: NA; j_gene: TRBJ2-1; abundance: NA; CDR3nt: TGTGCCAGTAGTACGCCGGGCCATGAGCAGTTCTTC; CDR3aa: CASSTPGHEQFF
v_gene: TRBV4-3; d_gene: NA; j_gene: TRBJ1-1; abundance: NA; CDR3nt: TGCGCCAGCAGCCAAGAGGGCAGCGTAACTGAAGCTTTCTTT; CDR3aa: CASSQEGSVTEAFF
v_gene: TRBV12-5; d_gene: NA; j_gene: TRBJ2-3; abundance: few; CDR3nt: TGTGCTAGTGGTTTACCCGGAGATCAGCCCGATACGCAGTATTTT; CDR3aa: CASGLPGDQPDTQYF
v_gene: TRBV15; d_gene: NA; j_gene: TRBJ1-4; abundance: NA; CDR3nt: TGTGCCACCAGCAGCACGTATCCGATGTCGGTTCAGGGGAGTGAAAAACTGTTTTTT; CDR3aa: CATSSTYPMSVQGSEKLFF
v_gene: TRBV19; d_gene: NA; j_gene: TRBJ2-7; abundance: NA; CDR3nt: TGTGCCAGTACTCATGGGCTCCTCTTC; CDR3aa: CASTHGLLF
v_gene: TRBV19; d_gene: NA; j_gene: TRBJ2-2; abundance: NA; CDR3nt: TGTGCCAGTAGTAGATCTAGCGAAGGCGCCGGGGAGCTGTTTTTT; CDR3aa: CASSRSSEGAGELFF